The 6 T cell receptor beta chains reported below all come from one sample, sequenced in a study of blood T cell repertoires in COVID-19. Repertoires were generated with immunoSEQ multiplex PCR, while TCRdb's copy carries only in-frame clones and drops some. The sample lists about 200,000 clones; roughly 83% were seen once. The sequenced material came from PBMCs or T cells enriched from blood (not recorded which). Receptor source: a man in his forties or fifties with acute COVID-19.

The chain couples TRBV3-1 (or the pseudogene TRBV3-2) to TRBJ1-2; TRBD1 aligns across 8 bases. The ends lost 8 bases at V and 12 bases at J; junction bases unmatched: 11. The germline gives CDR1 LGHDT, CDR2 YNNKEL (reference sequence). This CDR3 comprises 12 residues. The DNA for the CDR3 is TGTGCCAGCGGCGGACAGGGAAATGTAGACACCTTC. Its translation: CASGGQGNVDTF.

This CDR3 reads CASSPSTGTEAFF. DNA for the CDR3: TGCGCCAGTTCGCCGTCCACGGGCACTGAAGCTTTCTTT. This chain links TRBV4-3 with TRBJ1-1; D gene ambiguous. Per the germline V gene, CDR1 is LGHNA and CDR2 is YSLEER. CDR3 size: 13 residues. Trimming pared 9 bases from V and 4 bases from J, leaving 15 bases between.

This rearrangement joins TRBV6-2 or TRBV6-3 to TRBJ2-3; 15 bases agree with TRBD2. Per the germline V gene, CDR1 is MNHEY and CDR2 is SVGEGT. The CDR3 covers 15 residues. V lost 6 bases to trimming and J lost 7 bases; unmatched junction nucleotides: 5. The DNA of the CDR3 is TGTGCCAGCAGCTCGGGACTAGCGGGAGGAAATACGCAGTATTTT. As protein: CASSSGLAGGNTQYF.

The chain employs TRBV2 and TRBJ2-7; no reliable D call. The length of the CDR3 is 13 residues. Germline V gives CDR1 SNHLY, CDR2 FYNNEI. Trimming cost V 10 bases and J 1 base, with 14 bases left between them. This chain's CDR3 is CATTSQESYEQYF. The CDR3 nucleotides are TGTGCCACCACCTCCCAGGAATCCTACGAGCAGTACTTC.

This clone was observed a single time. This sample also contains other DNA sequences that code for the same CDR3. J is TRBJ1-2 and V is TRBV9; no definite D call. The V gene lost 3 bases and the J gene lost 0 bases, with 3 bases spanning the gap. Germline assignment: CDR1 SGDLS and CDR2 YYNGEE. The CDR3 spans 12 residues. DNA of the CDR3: TGTGCCAGCAGCGCCTCTAACTATGGCTACACCTTC. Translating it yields CASSASNYGYTF. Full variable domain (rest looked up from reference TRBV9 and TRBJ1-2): DSGVTQTPKHLITATGQRVTLRCSPRSGDLSVYWYQQSLDQGLQFLIQYYNGEERAKGNILERFSAQQFPDLHSELNLSSLELGDSALYFCASSASNYGYTFGSGTRLTVV.

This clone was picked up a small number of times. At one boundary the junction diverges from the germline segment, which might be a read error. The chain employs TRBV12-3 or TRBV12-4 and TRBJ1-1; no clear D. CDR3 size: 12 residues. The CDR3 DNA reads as TGTGCCAGCAGCTTAGGGAGTACTGAAGCTTTCTTT. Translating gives CASSLGSTEAFF.